This T cell receptor (beta chain) was observed in a study of cytomegalovirus exposure and HLA in healthy donors (dated by TCRdb to the late 2010s). At the level of the whole study: In an earlier analysis of under 600 of the donors, approximately 260 Gb of sequence data and some 100 million unique TCR beta sequences from some 170 million T cells were reported. An early release that covered around 590 HLA-typed donors contained around 300 gigabases of sequencing data and about 93 million unique TCR sequences. Of the roughly 410 genotyped donors, roughly 80% were placed in the genetic ancestry cluster associated with self-reported Caucasian donors. The study aimed to test whether cataloging public T cell receptors could reveal signatures of past pathogen exposure. The study used immunosequencing to profile the T cell repertoires of 666 subjects and linked those repertoires to cytomegalovirus serostatus. In addition to the first cohort of 666 subjects, a separate validation cohort of around 110 different subjects was used. To predict cytomegalovirus infection status, the study combined high-throughput TCR immunosequencing, statistical association of individual TCRs with disease status, and machine learning. To study patterns of TCR occurrence, a later analysis re-analyzed previously published TCR beta repertoires from 500 to 850 donors and added high-resolution HLA genotyping. In the later analysis, no new phenotypic data were used to find candidate immune exposures; instead, reliance was placed on TCR beta sequences and their occurrence across donors. An earlier analysis of 500 to 750 of the donors applied high-throughput TCR beta sequencing to assess whether each TCR beta V gene segment acted as functional or pseudogenic. Donor age, sex, ethnicity and CMV serostatus were compiled together with the repertoire data. Genome-wide SNP genotypes for about three fifths of the roughly 700 donors were used in a later genetic analysis, which treated that subset as a discovery cohort. All discovery cohort repertoires had been generated using a single sequencing platform. Both class I and class II loci were covered by HLA typing, at four-digit resolution. The number of donors typed differed by locus, with about 620-630 for A, B, C, DRB1 and DQB1, roughly 520 for DQA1, 600 to 610 for DPA1, and around 450 for DPB1. A handful of DR-DQ haplotypes were handled as single units for association and clustering because linkage in the cohort was strong. Among 398 genotyped donors of the cohort, an average of roughly 240,000 unique TCR beta nucleotide sequences were sequenced per donor, about a sixth of them non-productive.

The cohort was made up of 666 healthy bone marrow donors. At the time of sampling, every cohort member was nominally healthy, though immune exposures that went unrecorded were likely present. The donor tested CMV seropositive, placing the donor among the roughly 300 seropositive members of the cohort. Each donor provided a peripheral blood sample, and peripheral blood mononuclear cells were used for TCR beta sequencing. Genomic DNA extraction from the blood cell samples was performed with the Qiagen DNeasy Blood Extraction Kit. The method behind the library was the immunoSEQ multiplex PCR assay. The multiplex PCR relied on a mix of 60 forward primers for TCR Vbeta segments and 13 reverse primers for TCR Jbeta segments. The CDR3 region of rearranged TCR beta genes was amplified from genomic DNA by a multiplex PCR assay. The Illumina HiSeq System was used to sequence the amplified TCR beta libraries as 87-base-pair reads. For the original study's pipeline: In a later analysis, roughly 80 million unique TCR beta chains were counted across the 500 to 700 repertoires, and roughly 11 million of these chains were shared by at least two donors. Raw reads were error-corrected and collapsed into unique sequences by a nearest-neighbor algorithm in which closely related sequences were merged to remove PCR and sequencing errors. Alignment of CDR3 sequences to IMGT reference sequences was used to assign V, D and J gene segments. For a sequence to be retained, a match of at least six nucleotides to both a V gene segment and a J gene segment was required. Rearrangements were called productive when the CDR3 lacked stop codons and stayed in frame with V and J; all others were non-productive. Following IMGT convention, CDR3 was defined as the stretch from the second conserved V-encoded cysteine to the conserved J-encoded phenylalanine. In an earlier analysis of more than 550 of the donors, sequences lacking an unambiguous match to a single V gene segment were excluded. In an earlier analysis of a few hundred of the donors, V segments were called functional above 56.7% productive rearrangements and were called segregating when the between-donor standard deviation exceeded 5%. A statistical classification framework was built for diagnosing cytomegalovirus status from the catalog of TCR beta chain sequences. A later analysis assigned V and J genes by comparing TCR nucleotide sequences with IMGT/GENE-DB human TR gene sequences. In a later analysis, CDR3 sequences and most-parsimonious VDJ recombination scenarios were assigned using the TCRdist pipeline. A later analysis defined each TCR beta chain by its CDR3 amino acid sequence plus V-gene family, and excluded reads lacking a unique V-gene family. In a later analysis, 500 to 650 highly shared, low-generation-probability nucleotide sequences were removed to address suspected cross-contamination and a sequencing artifact. A later analysis calculated a clonal expansion index for each public chain from normalized within-repertoire ranks of inferred template counts. In a later analysis, generation probabilities were computed with a VDJ recombination model fitted to out-of-frame rearrangements, and the resulting probabilities were checked against IGoR. A later analysis scored TCR-TCR, TCR-HLA and TCR-CMV co-occurrence with hypergeometric tests, applying a repertoire-size bias correction to TCR pairs. To estimate false discovery rates, a later analysis permuted the HLA or CMV assignments 20 times. In a later analysis, co-occurring TCRs were grouped with DBSCAN, and TCRdist sequence similarity was added when clustering was performed within HLA-allele-positive subsets. Repertoires with fewer than 30,000 or more than 120,000 public chains were left out of co-occurrence clustering, as were five repertoires with anomalous nucleotide sharing. What TCRdb holds here is the immuneACCESS table cut down to in-frame rearrangements. Part of the clones is not present; checked against another copy, under half of the missing clones reflect an unresolved V gene, and the others are unexplained. V and J calls and clone size are those listed in that table; D and trimming were worked out from the DNA. The sample table holds 140,000 to 150,000 clones, of which about 80% were seen once. The leading ten clones occupy roughly 10% of the sample.

In regard to this clone: Which antigen it targets is not known. Base qualities are not at hand, and no much larger clone is one base apart.

Points the paper makes about the study in general: According to a later analysis, TCR association rates differed among HLA loci, with DRB1 alleles showing the most associated TCRs and HLA-C alleles showing the fewest. About 15 rarely observed V segments, including chromosome 9 orphons, were excluded from the earlier analysis of a few hundred of the donors because counts were too low. Because some donors lacked HLA typing at each locus, the association tests relied only on the typed subset. Most CMV-associated TCR beta chains appeared to be HLA-restricted in a later analysis, and the HLA associations seemed to be driven largely by CMV exposure. A group of highly shared sequence variants was considered likely to be a technical artifact of the sequencing pipeline. The 87-base-pair reads could not distinguish some IMGT-functional V segments, including TRBV6-2 and TRBV6-3, so those segments were excluded. Cytomegalovirus status was reported to be diagnosed by the classifier with high specificity and sensitivity in both the original and validation cohorts. A further reported finding was that TCR beta sequences accurately predicted the HLA-A and HLA-B alleles for most subjects in the first cohort. Compared with equally common non-associated chains, HLA-associated TCR beta chains in a later analysis were more clonally expanded and had lower generation probabilities. In vitro tests confirmed that a few of the cytomegalovirus-associated TCR beta chains recognize cytomegalovirus antigens. A later genetic analysis reported fewer N-insertions in productive TCRs among donors in an Asian-associated ancestry cluster than the roughly 640-donor mean. In the study, 164 TCR beta chains were listed as associated with cytomegalovirus. Strong co-occurrence of HLA alleles, especially DR and DQ, made assigning TCR associations to individual alleles difficult. Only TCR beta chains were sequenced in this cohort, and the absence of alpha or paired-chain data limited detectable features. Linkage disequilibrium might explain the correlated functional status among segregating V segments, but an unknown experimental factor could not be ruled out. According to the authors, the approach could potentially be generalized to other disease states and immunological phenotypes. In an earlier analysis of approximately 590 of the donors, most TCR beta V segments appeared in productive rearrangements about 90% or about 30% of the time, broadly matching IMGT annotations. Several of the top co-occurrence clusters appeared to be linked to parvovirus B19, influenza, CMV and Epstein-Barr virus, according to a later analysis. Roughly uniform sequencing depth across donors was assumed in presence/absence analyses, although this assumption may not hold. For the cohort, immune exposure information was limited to CMV serostatus. While some public TCRs were present in many individuals, most TCR sequences turned up only very rarely across donors. At a false discovery rate of 0.05, a later analysis linked fewer than 20,000 TCR beta sequences to specific HLA alleles. In a later genetic analysis, a missense DCLRE1C variant was associated with V-gene and J-gene trimming of TCR beta chains, and the association was replicated in an independent cohort.

Deletion took 7 bases off V and 4 bases off J, with a span of 19 bases between the germline ends. Based on the germline V gene, the CDR1 and CDR2 sequences are MDHEN and SYDVKM. From the cysteine through the phenylalanine, the CDR3 covers 15 amino acids. Only the CDR3 DNA stays, 45 bases, in frame from base 1. The chain links TRBV28 with TRBJ1-2, with the D gene too uncertain to name. This TCR came from a woman aged 55-75 years in good health and CMV-seropositive. Sequencing was performed on PBMCs. The DNA reads as follows: TGTGCCAGCATTAAAGCCACGGAGCAGATCTATGGCTACACCTTC. Protein translation: CASIKATEQIYGYTF.